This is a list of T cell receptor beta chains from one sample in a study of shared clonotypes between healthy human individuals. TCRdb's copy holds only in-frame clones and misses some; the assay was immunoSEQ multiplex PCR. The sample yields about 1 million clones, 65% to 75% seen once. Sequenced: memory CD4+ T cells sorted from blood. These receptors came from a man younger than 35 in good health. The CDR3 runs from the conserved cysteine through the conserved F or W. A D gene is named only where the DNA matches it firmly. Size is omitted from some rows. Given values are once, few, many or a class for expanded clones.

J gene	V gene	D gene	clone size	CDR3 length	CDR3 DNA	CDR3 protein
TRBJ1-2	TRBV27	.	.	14	TGTGCCAGCAGGGTGACAGGTTTGGACTATGGCTACACCTTC	CASRVTGLDYGYTF
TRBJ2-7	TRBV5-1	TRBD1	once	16	TGCGCCAGCAGCACATCCGGGACAGGGGGCCGTAACGAGCAGTACTTC	CASSTSGTGGRNEQYF
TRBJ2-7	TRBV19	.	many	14	TGTGCCAGTAGTCTTGCCGTAGACTCCTACGAGCAGTACTTC	CASSLAVDSYEQYF
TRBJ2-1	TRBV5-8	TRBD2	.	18	TGTGCCAGCAGCCCCCTAGCGGGAGCCCCGAGCTCCTACAATGAGCAGTTCTTC	CASSPLAGAPSSYNEQFF
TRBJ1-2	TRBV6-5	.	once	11	TGTGCCAGCAGTTGGAGGGATGGCTACACCTTC	CASSWRDGYTF
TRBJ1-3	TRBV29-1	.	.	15	TGCAGCGTTGAATTGGGCAGGGTCTCTGGAAACACCATATATTTT	CSVELGRVSGNTIYF
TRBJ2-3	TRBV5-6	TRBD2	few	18	TGTGCCAGCAGCTTAGGCAGCGGGGGGTTCGGAAAAGTAGATACGCAGTATTTT	CASSLGSGGFGKVDTQYF
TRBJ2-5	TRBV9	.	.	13	TGTGCCAGCAGCGGGGGGGCTGCGGAGACCCAGTACTTC	CASSGGAAETQYF
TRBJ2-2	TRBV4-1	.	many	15	TGCGCCAGCAGCCAAGATCGGACGGTCACCGGGGAGCTGTTTTTT	CASSQDRTVTGELFF
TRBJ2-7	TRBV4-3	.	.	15	TGCGCCAGCAGCCAAGGGGCGGAAGTGGCCTACGAGCAGTACTTC	CASSQGAEVAYEQYF
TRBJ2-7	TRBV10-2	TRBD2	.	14	TGCGCCAGCAGCTCCGGACTAGCGGGCCACGAGCAGTACTTC	CASSSGLAGHEQYF
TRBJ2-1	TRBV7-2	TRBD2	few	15	TGTGCCAGCAGCTTACTAGCGGGGTTATCAAATGAGCAGTTCTTC	CASSLLAGLSNEQFF
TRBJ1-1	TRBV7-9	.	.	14	TGTGCCAGCACCGAGACAGGTCTGAACACTGAAGCTTTCTTT	CASTETGLNTEAFF
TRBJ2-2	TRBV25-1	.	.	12	TGTGCCAGCAGCAGGGCCACCGGGGAGCTGTTTTTT	CASSRATGELFF